The 6 T cell receptor beta chains below come from one sample, sequenced in a study of CD8 T cells in ankylosing spondylitis. TCRdb redid the calling of the 5' RACE reads with MiXCR, one entry per CDR3 protein. Altogether approximately 220,000 distinct CDR3 sequences are present, approximately 10% being singletons, with the ten largest covering approximately 20%. Sequenced material: blood, either unsorted or a sorted T cell fraction (not recorded which). All receptors derive from a male donor with ankylosing spondylitis or in good health (not recorded which).

This clonotype came up a few times. The chain joins TRBV12-3 or TRBV12-4 to TRBJ2-7; TRBD1 aligns across 10 bases. CDR3 length: 14 residues. V dropped 5 bases and J dropped 2; count of bases not matched to a gene: 3. The CDR3 protein is CASSAGQGPYEQYF. DNA for the CDR3: TGTGCCAGCAGTGCGGGACAGGGGCCCTACGAGCAGTACTTC.

This clonotype has at least ten counts. This chain links TRBV20-1 with TRBJ1-1, with no clear D. The CDR3 runs to 13 residues. The germline V and J ends were trimmed by 1 base and 0 bases, with 6 bases remaining between them. Per germline, CDR1 DFQATT and CDR2 SNEGSKA (reference sequence). DNA for the CDR3: TGCAGTGCTAGAGCGTACCTGAACACTGAAGCTTTCTTT. Amino acids: CSARAYLNTEAFF.

This clonotype showed up just a few times. The rearrangement uses TRBV7-9 and TRBJ2-7, with D uncertain. With 3 bases removed from V and 0 bases from J, the gap between germline ends came to 9 bases. This CDR3 contains 14 residues. CDR1 is SEHNR and CDR2 is FQNEAQ in the germline V gene (reference sequence). CDR3 nucleotides: TGTGCCAGCAGCTTGACATCCAACTCCTACGAGCAGTACTTC. Translated: CASSLTSNSYEQYF.

In this sample, this clonotype turned up many times. The chain recombines TRBV20-1 with TRBJ2-1; TRBD1 is a possible D gene (6 bases). V gave up 5 bases and J gave up 6 bases, with 11 bases separating them. CDR3 length: 12 residues. The germline V gene has CDR1 DFQATT and CDR2 SNEGSKA (reference sequence). The CDR3 spells CSAEGGLNEQFF. CDR3 bases: TGCAGTGCTGAAGGGGGTCTCAATGAGCAGTTCTTC.

This clonotype was observed at least ten times. This chain connects TRBV6-2 or TRBV6-3 to TRBJ2-7; 10 bases fit TRBD2. Germline V gene data show CDR1 as MNHEY and CDR2 as SVGEGT. CDR3 size: 18 residues. The V and J ends lost 0 bases and 5 bases, in that order; junction bases with no gene match: 13. The CDR3 sequence is CASSYSPRTSGRLNEQYF. The CDR3 DNA sequence: TGTGCCAGCAGTTACTCTCCCCGGACTAGCGGCCGCCTGAACGAGCAGTACTTC.

This clonotype showed up many times. The rearrangement joins TRBV4-1 to TRBJ2-7; 9 positions agree with TRBD1. CDR1 MGHRA and CDR2 YSYEKL come from the germline V gene. V shed 0 bases, J shed 7 bases, and the junction held 4 bases outside the gene matches. The CDR3 consists of 14 residues. CDR3 loop: CASSQEGTGMEQYF. CDR3 DNA: TGCGCCAGCAGCCAAGAAGGGACAGGGATGGAGCAGTACTTC.